This T cell receptor (beta chain) was sequenced in a study of cytomegalovirus exposure and HLA in healthy donors (dated by TCRdb to 2016 to 2017). Context from the whole study: According to an earlier analysis of several hundred of the donors, about 190 million T cells yielded 90 million to 130 million unique TCR beta sequences and 276 Gb of sequence data. In a later genetic analysis, genome-wide SNP genotypes for about 55% of the 666 donors were used, and that subset was treated as a discovery cohort. Donor age, sex, ethnicity and CMV serostatus were compiled alongside the repertoire data. Roughly 5 DR-DQ haplotypes were treated as single units for association and clustering because of strong linkage in the cohort. An earlier analysis of some 500 of the donors applied high-throughput TCR beta sequencing to assess whether each TCR beta V gene segment acted as functional or pseudogenic. Class I and class II HLA loci were covered by the typing at four-digit resolution. Of the approximately 400 genotyped donors, 65% to 90% were placed in the genetic ancestry cluster associated with self-reported Caucasian donors. The study was designed to test whether signatures of past pathogen exposure could be identified by cataloging public T cell receptors. About 300 gigabases of sequencing data and 80 million or so unique TCR sequences were included in an early release covering about 620 HLA-typed donors. Rather than drawing on any new phenotypic data, the later analysis identified candidate immune exposures from TCR beta sequences and the way those sequences occurred across donors. To predict cytomegalovirus infection status, the study combined high-throughput TCR immunosequencing, statistical association of individual TCRs with disease status, and machine learning. The number of donors typed differed by locus, with roughly 629-640 for A, B, C, DRB1 and DQB1, 522 for DQA1, approximately 580 for DPA1, and over 400 for DPB1. Besides the first cohort of around 670 subjects, a separate validation cohort made up of 90 to 150 different subjects was used. A later analysis re-analyzed previously published TCR beta repertoires from roughly 630 donors and added high-resolution HLA genotyping to study TCR occurrence patterns. On average, roughly 250,000 unique TCR beta nucleotide sequences were sequenced per donor among a few hundred genotyped donors of the cohort, with roughly 20% of those sequences being non-productive. All discovery cohort repertoires had been generated on a single sequencing platform. Using immunosequencing, the study profiled T cell repertoires from 640 or so subjects and related those repertoires to cytomegalovirus serostatus. General study outcomes and caveats: In a later analysis, HLA-associated TCR beta chains were found to be more clonally expanded and to have lower generation probabilities than equally common non-associated chains. While some public TCRs were present in many individuals, most TCR sequences turned up only very rarely across donors. Some 16 rarely observed V segments, including chromosome 9 orphons, were excluded from the earlier analysis of just under 600 of the donors because counts were too low. In a later analysis, 15,000 to 20,000 TCR beta sequences were associated with specific HLA alleles at a false discovery rate of 0.05. The study listed approximately 150 TCR beta chains as associated with cytomegalovirus. In a later analysis, the rate of TCR association differed among HLA loci, with DRB1 alleles having the most associated TCRs and HLA-C alleles having the fewest. The only immune exposure information available for the cohort was CMV serostatus. An association between a missense DCLRE1C variant and V-gene and J-gene trimming of TCR beta chains was found in a later genetic analysis and replicated in an independent cohort. Assigning TCR associations to individual alleles was difficult when HLA alleles, especially DR and DQ, strongly co-occurred. In both the original and validation cohorts, the classifier was reported to diagnose cytomegalovirus status with high specificity and sensitivity. Because the 87-base-pair reads could not distinguish some IMGT-functional V segments, including TRBV6-2 and TRBV6-3, those segments were excluded. A further reported finding was that TCR beta sequences accurately predicted the HLA-A and HLA-B alleles for most subjects in the first cohort. Several of the top co-occurrence clusters appeared to be linked to parvovirus B19, influenza, CMV and Epstein-Barr virus, according to a later analysis. In an earlier analysis of roughly 500 of the donors, most TCR beta V segments appeared in productive rearrangements about 87% or about 30% of the time, broadly matching IMGT annotations. Three of the identified cytomegalovirus-associated TCR beta chains were confirmed in vitro to be specific for cytomegalovirus antigens. The cohort was sequenced for TCR beta chains only, and without alpha or paired-chain data the features that could be detected were limited. The authors suggested that the approach could potentially be generalized to other disease states and immunological phenotypes. Most CMV-associated TCR beta chains appeared to be HLA-restricted in a later analysis, and the HLA associations seemed to be driven largely by CMV exposure. Compared with the 666-donor mean, donors in an Asian-associated ancestry cluster had fewer N-insertions in productive TCRs, according to a later genetic analysis. Presence/absence analyses assumed roughly uniform sequencing depth across donors, an assumption that may not hold. A cluster of highly shared sequence variants was judged likely to represent a technical artifact of the sequencing pipeline. Linkage disequilibrium might explain the correlated functional status among segregating V segments, but an unknown experimental factor could not be excluded. Because HLA typing was unavailable for some donors at each locus, only the typed subset was used in association tests.

Libraries were constructed by the immunoSEQ multiplex PCR assay. For the multiplex PCR, a mixture combining 60 forward primers for TCR Vbeta segments and 13 reverse primers for TCR Jbeta segments was used. The CDR3 region of rearranged TCR beta genes was amplified from genomic DNA with a multiplex PCR assay. The Illumina HiSeq System was used to sequence the amplified TCR beta libraries as 87-base-pair reads. Per the source publication's procedure: A later analysis tallied tens of millions of unique TCR beta chains across the 700 or so repertoires, and roughly 11 million of those chains were shared by two or more donors. Raw reads were error-corrected and collapsed into unique sequences with a nearest-neighbor algorithm that merged closely related sequences to remove PCR and sequencing errors. V, D and J gene segments were assigned by aligning CDR3 sequences to IMGT reference sequences. For a sequence to be retained, a match of at least six nucleotides was required to both a V gene segment and a J gene segment. Rearrangements were called productive when the CDR3 lacked stop codons and stayed in frame with V and J; all others were non-productive. Following IMGT convention, CDR3 was defined as the stretch from the second conserved V-encoded cysteine up to the conserved J-encoded phenylalanine. In an earlier analysis of 587 of the donors, sequences lacking an unambiguous match to a single V gene segment were excluded. An earlier analysis of a few hundred of the donors classified V segments as functional when productive rearrangements were above 56.7% and as segregating when the standard deviation between donors was above 5%. A statistical classification framework was developed to diagnose cytomegalovirus status using the catalog of TCR beta chain sequences. V and J gene assignment, in a later analysis, came from comparing TCR nucleotide sequences with IMGT/GENE-DB human TR gene sequences. In a later analysis, CDR3 sequences and most-parsimonious VDJ recombination scenarios were assigned using the TCRdist pipeline. In a later analysis, each TCR beta chain was defined by its CDR3 amino acid sequence together with its V-gene family, and reads without a unique V-gene family were excluded. In a later analysis, fewer than 600 highly shared, low-generation-probability nucleotide sequences were removed to address suspected cross-contamination and a sequencing artifact. In a later analysis, a clonal expansion index for each public chain was calculated from normalized within-repertoire ranks of inferred template counts. In a later analysis, generation probabilities were computed with a VDJ recombination model fitted to out-of-frame rearrangements, and the resulting probabilities were checked against IGoR. In a later analysis, hypergeometric tests were used to score TCR-TCR, TCR-HLA and TCR-CMV co-occurrence, with a repertoire-size bias correction applied to TCR pairs. A later analysis estimated false discovery rates by permuting HLA or CMV assignments 20 times. In a later analysis, co-occurring TCRs were grouped using DBSCAN, and TCRdist sequence similarity was added for clustering within HLA-allele-positive subsets. Co-occurrence clustering excluded repertoires with fewer than 30,000 or more than 120,000 public chains, plus five with anomalous nucleotide sharing. In its TCRdb copy, this immuneACCESS table keeps in-frame sequences only and misses some clones. Where compared with another copy, unresolved V genes explain less than half of these, and the others have no known cause. Clonal size and the V and J genes are those of that table, whereas D and trimming came from the DNA. This sample comprises about 43,000 clones, roughly half of them detected only once. Under 6.5% of the sample comes from the top ten.

For this chain, trimming is 5 bases at the V end and 6 bases at the J end, and the number of junction bases without a gene match is 12. As encoded in the germline V gene, CDR1 is SGHTA while CDR2 is FQGNSA. The CDR3 measures 16 amino acids from cysteine to phenylalanine. Only CDR3 DNA remains: 48 bases, in frame from the first base. The sample holds a few counts of this clone. Which antigen it targets is not known. No per-base quality is available; no much larger clone lies one base away. The cohort comprised some 680 healthy bone marrow donors. At the time of sampling, every cohort member was nominally healthy, though immune exposures that went unrecorded were likely present. The donor tested CMV seronegative and was one of the 352 seronegative cohort members. A peripheral blood sample was collected from each donor, and TCR beta sequencing was performed on peripheral blood mononuclear cells. Genomic DNA extraction from the blood cell samples was performed with the Qiagen DNeasy Blood Extraction Kit.

The rearrangement combines TRBV7-2 with TRBJ2-5, with TRBD2 matching 10 junction bases. The TCR originated in a man aged 60 to 75 in good health and CMV-seronegative. The sample taken for sequencing was PBMCs. The DNA is as follows: TGTGCCAGCAGCCAAGGGGGAGCGGGAGGGCCGAAGACCCAGTACTTC. Its product reads: CASSQGGAGGPKTQYF.